These T cell receptor beta chains were read from a single sample in a study of blood T cell repertoires in COVID-19. Generated by immunoSEQ multiplex PCR, the TCRdb table keeps only in-frame clones and is missing some. The sample has about 15,000 clones, around 87% seen once. Sequenced: peripheral blood. Receptors were obtained from a human donor in a cohort sampled during active COVID-19. The CDR3 runs from the conserved cysteine through the conserved F or W. A D gene is named only where the DNA matches it firmly. A clone size is listed for some rows: how often the clone was seen (once, few, many), or a class if it is expanded.

v_call	j_call	d_call	clone_size	cdr3_nt	cdr3_aa
TRBV5-1	TRBJ2-7	.	.	TGCGCCAGCACGGAAGACAGCAGCTACGAGCAGTACTTC	CASTEDSSYEQYF
TRBV7-9	TRBJ2-7	.	few	TGTGCCAGCAGCTTAGCCCCCCTTTGGACAGAGAGCTCCTACGAGCAGTACTTC	CASSLAPLWTESSYEQYF
TRBV25-1	TRBJ1-2	TRBD1	once	TGTGCCAGCAGTGCATTGGGACAGGGAGTAGGAAACTATGGCTACACCTTC	CASSALGQGVGNYGYTF
TRBV4-2	TRBJ2-7	TRBD2	.	TGTGCCAGCAGCCAAGTTTCACTAGCGGAATTCCCCTACGAGCAGTACTTC	CASSQVSLAEFPYEQYF
TRBV28	TRBJ1-2	TRBD1	once	TGTGCCAGCATCTGGGACAGGGCCCGTAACTATGGCTACACCTTC	CASIWDRARNYGYTF
TRBV10-3	TRBJ2-4	.	.	TGTGCCATCAGTGAGTCGGCGGGGGCCAAAAACATTCAGTACTTC	CAISESAGAKNIQYF
TRBV19	TRBJ2-3	.	.	TGTGCCAGTAGTCGAGATGCTCCAGATACGCAGTATTTT	CASSRDAPDTQYF
TRBV5-8	TRBJ2-1	TRBD1	few	TGTGCCAGCAGCTTGGCGACAGGGGGCTACAATGAGCAGTTCTTC	CASSLATGGYNEQFF
TRBV4-3	TRBJ1-6	.	.	TGCGCCAGCAGCCAAGATGAGTCCTTGCGGGGCTCCTATAATTCACCCCTCCACTTT	CASSQDESLRGSYNSPLHF
TRBV11-2	TRBJ2-5	TRBD1	.	TGTGCCAGCAGTACCGGGACAGGCTCGGAGACCCAGTACTTC	CASSTGTGSETQYF
TRBV20-1	TRBJ1-5	TRBD1	.	TGCAGTGCTAGTAGAGGGACAGGGGTCAGTCAGCCCCAGCATTTT	CSASRGTGVSQPQHF
TRBV7-8	TRBJ2-1	TRBD2	.	TGTGCCAGCAGCTCAGGACTAGCGGCTGGCAATGAGCAGTTCTTC	CASSSGLAAGNEQFF
TRBV7-2	TRBJ2-5	TRBD1	.	TGTGCCAGCAGCTTCCAACAGGGGGCCGGAGAGACCCAGTACTTC	CASSFQQGAGETQYF
TRBV10-2	TRBJ1-2	TRBD1	.	TGCGCCAGCAGTGAGTCAGGGACAGAATATGGCTACACCTTC	CASSESGTEYGYTF
TRBV5-4	TRBJ1-1	.	.	TGTGCCAGCAGCTTGCAGGAGAACACTGAAGCTTTCTTT	CASSLQENTEAFF
TRBV30	TRBJ1-1	.	.	TGTGCCTGGAGTGTACAGGGGAACACTGAAGCTTTCTTT	CAWSVQGNTEAFF
TRBV5-5	TRBJ2-4	.	.	TGTGCCAGCAGCTTTTTCGACAACAAAAACATTCAGTACTTC	CASSFFDNKNIQYF
TRBV7-2	TRBJ2-7	.	.	TGTGCCAGCAGCGTTCTAGCCCATTACGAGCAGTACTTC	CASSVLAHYEQYF
TRBV29-1	TRBJ1-1	.	.	TGCAGCGTTGGGGGTCAAGGGGGTGGCACTGAAGCTTTCTTT	CSVGGQGGGTEAFF
TRBV6-6	TRBJ1-1	TRBD1	.	TGTGCCAGCAGGCCAACACAGGGGACTGAAGCTTTCTTT	CASRPTQGTEAFF
TRBV7-9	TRBJ1-1	.	.	TGTGCCAGCAGCTTAGGATCCTCTAGCCCTATGAACACTGAAGCTTTCTTT	CASSLGSSSPMNTEAFF
TRBV12-3/TRBV12-4	TRBJ1-2	.	.	TGTGCCAGCAGTTTAAGGGGGATCTATGGCTACACCTTC	CASSLRGIYGYTF
TRBV5-4	TRBJ2-3	TRBD1	.	TGTGCCAGCAGCTCCCCGACAGGGATCGATACGCAGTATTTT	CASSSPTGIDTQYF
TRBV10-3	TRBJ1-1	TRBD1	few	TGTGCCATCAGTGACCCGACAGGGGAGGCGAACACTGAAGCTTTCTTT	CAISDPTGEANTEAFF
TRBV28	TRBJ1-5	TRBD1	once	TGTGCCAGCAGTTTAGGAGGGGGCGCGTCTCAGCCCCAGCATTTT	CASSLGGGASQPQHF
TRBV7-9	TRBJ2-6	.	once	TGTGCCAGCAGCCCAGGGTTAGCTGGGGCCAACGTCCTGACTTTC	CASSPGLAGANVLTF
TRBV11-2	TRBJ2-1	.	.	TGTGCCAGCAGCTTAGGGCTGGTTGATGAGCAGTTCTTC	CASSLGLVDEQFF
TRBV10-3	TRBJ2-1	.	.	TGTGCCATCAGGGGAGGGGGGGAATACAATGAGCAGTTCTTC	CAIRGGGEYNEQFF
TRBV27	TRBJ1-2	.	.	TGTGCCAGCAGTTTAAAGGGCCGGGGGGACTATGGCTACACCTTC	CASSLKGRGDYGYTF